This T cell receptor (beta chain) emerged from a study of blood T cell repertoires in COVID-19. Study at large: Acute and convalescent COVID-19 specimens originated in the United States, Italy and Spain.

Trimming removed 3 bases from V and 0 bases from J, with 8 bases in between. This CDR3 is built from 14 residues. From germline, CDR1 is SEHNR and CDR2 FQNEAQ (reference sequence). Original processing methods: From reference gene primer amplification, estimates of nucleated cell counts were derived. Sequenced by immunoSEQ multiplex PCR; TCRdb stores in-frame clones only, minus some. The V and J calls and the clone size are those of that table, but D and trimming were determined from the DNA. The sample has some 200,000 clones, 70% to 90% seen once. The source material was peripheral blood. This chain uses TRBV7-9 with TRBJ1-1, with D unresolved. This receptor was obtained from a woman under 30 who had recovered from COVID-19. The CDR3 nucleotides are TGTGCCAGCAGCTTTCTCGACATGAACACTGAAGCTTTCTTT. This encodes CASSFLDMNTEAFF.